This TCR beta chain was obtained from a study of radiotherapy plus CTLA-4 blockade in lung cancer. Study overall: Of the patients, more than 15% showed objective responses and roughly 34% attained disease control. Whole-study findings and limits: The authors reported that early blood T cell clone dynamics, with interferon-beta, best predicted response. Blood-borne expansion of tumor-derived TCR clones followed radiotherapy plus ipilimumab.

There are a few counts of this clone. What it binds is unknown. Trimming removed 1 base from V and 3 bases from J; junction bases left unmatched: 11. CDR3 size: 19 residues. Germline CDR1 LNHDA, CDR2 SQIVND (reference sequence). Sequenced by immunoSEQ multiplex PCR; TCRdb stores in-frame clones only, minus some. The profile shows tens of thousands of clones, about 79% of them singletons. In chemo-refractory metastatic non-small-cell lung cancer, patients got ipilimumab CTLA-4 blockade together with focal radiation. V and J are TRBV19 and TRBJ1-5, with 11 bases matching TRBD1. The sample here was peripheral blood, taken from a patient treated with radiotherapy plus ipilimumab. This clonotype was sampled from a human donor with non-small cell lung cancer who had a partial response to radiotherapy plus ipilimumab. Some clones in this sample may be carry-over from other donors' samples. Here the CDR3 DNA reads TGTGCCAGTAGTATAGGACGGATAAGGGACAGGGGGAACAATCAGCCCCAGCATTTT. This codes for CASSIGRIRDRGNNQPQHF.